This T cell receptor beta chain was identified in a study of OX40 agonist ivuxolimab in advanced cancers. The germline V gene encodes CDR1 LNHDA and CDR2 SQIVND (reference sequence). Trimming took 5 bases from V and 3 from J; bases not matched to a gene: 7. CDR3 length: 16 residues. Using immunoSEQ multiplex PCR, the repertoire was profiled, and TCRdb retains in-frame clones only, with some absent. There are some 66,000 clones in the sample; around 85% occur only once, and about 0.82% lies in the top ten. The J gene is TRBJ2-2, the V gene TRBV19, with 9 positions matching TRBD1. Specimen: CD4+ or CD8+ T cells sorted from blood, collected in a trial of the OX40 agonist ivuxolimab. The clonotype was recovered from an adult with an advanced solid tumor such as melanoma, head and neck, liver or kidney cancer. The CDR3: CASSPRQGGYTGELFF. As DNA, the CDR3 is TGTGCCAGTAGTCCTAGACAGGGGGGCTACACCGGGGAGCTGTTTTTT.